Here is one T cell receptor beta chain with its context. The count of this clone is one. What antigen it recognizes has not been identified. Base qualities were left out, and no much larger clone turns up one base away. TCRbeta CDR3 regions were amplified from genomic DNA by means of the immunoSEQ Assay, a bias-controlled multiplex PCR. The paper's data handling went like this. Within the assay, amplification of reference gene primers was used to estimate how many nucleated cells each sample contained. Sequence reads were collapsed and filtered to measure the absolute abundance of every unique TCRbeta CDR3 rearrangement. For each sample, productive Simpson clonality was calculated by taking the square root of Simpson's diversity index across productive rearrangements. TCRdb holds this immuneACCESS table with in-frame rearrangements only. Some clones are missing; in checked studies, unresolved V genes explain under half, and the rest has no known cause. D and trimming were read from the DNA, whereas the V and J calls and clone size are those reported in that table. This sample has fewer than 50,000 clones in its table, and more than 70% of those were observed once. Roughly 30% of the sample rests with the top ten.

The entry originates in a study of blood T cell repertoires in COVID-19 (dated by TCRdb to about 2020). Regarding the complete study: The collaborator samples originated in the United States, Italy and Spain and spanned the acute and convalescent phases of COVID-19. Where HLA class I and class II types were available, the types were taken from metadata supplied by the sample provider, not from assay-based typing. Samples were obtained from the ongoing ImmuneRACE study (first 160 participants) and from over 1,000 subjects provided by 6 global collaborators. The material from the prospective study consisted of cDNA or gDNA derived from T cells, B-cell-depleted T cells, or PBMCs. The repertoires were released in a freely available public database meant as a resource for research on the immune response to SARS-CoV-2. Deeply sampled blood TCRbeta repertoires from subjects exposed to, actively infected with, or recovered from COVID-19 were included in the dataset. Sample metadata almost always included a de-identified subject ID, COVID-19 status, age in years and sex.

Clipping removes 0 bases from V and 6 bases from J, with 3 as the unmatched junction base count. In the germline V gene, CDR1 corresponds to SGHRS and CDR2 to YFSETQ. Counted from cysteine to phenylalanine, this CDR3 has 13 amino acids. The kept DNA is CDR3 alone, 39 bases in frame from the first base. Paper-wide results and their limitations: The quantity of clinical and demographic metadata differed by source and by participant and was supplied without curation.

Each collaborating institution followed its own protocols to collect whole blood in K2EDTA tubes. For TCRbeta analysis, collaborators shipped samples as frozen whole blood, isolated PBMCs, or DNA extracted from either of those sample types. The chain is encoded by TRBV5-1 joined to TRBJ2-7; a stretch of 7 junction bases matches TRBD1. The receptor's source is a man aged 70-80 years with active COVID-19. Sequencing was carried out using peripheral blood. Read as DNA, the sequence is TGCGCCAGCAGCTTGGGACAGGGCCGCGAGCAGTACTTC. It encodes CASSLGQGREQYF.